The next 9 T cell receptor beta chains were all read from a single sample in a study of CD8+ T cells in alopecia areata. Treatment indicated: oral pan-JAK inhibitor, 5-10 mg twice daily. Isolated RNA was reverse transcribed into cDNA used as the sequencing template. Profiled with immunoSEQ multiplex PCR; TCRdb holds only in-frame clones, not every one. The data hold around 150,000 clones, with around 59% observed a single time. Sequences were derived from CD4+ T cells sorted from blood, sampled at week 24, from a patient treated with tofacitinib. These receptors came from a human donor with alopecia areata.

This chain uses TRBV11-2 with TRBJ2-1; D is undetermined. The ends were cut back, 4 bases at V and 9 bases at J, with 4 bases in the middle. The CDR3 consists of 10 residues. Germline CDR1 is SGHAT and CDR2 is FQNNGV. In DNA, the CDR3 is TGTGCCAGCAGCTCGGGTGAGCAGTTCTTC. Protein product: CASSSGEQFF. Supplemented by reference TRBV11-2 and TRBJ2-1, the full variable domain reads EAGVAQSPRYKIIEKRQSVAFWCNPISGHATLYWYQQILGQGPKLLIQFQNNGVVDDSQLPKDRFSAERLKGVDSTLKIQPAKLEDSAVYLCASSSGEQFFGPGTRLTVL.

The chain is built from TRBV4-1 and TRBJ1-2, with TRBD1 matching 7 bases. The CDR3 has 17 amino acids. The V gene end was trimmed by 0 bases and the J gene end by 7 bases; junction bases not matched to a gene: 14. Germline assignment: CDR1 MGHRA and CDR2 YSYEKL. The CDR3 sequence: CASSQETTGTRLGGYTF. The CDR3 DNA sequence: TGCGCCAGCAGCCAAGAGACGACAGGGACAAGGTTGGGTGGCTACACCTTC.

This clone was counted once. This sequence joins TRBV27 and TRBJ1-3; D is uncertain. V lost 5 bases, J lost 0 bases, and 11 bases lay in between. Germline V gene lookup returns CDR1 MNHEY and CDR2 SMNVEV (reference sequence). CDR3 length equals 15 residues. The DNA for the CDR3 is TGTGCCAGCAGTCCAGACTGGAGCTCTGGAAACACCATATATTTT. It yields the protein CASSPDWSSGNTIYF.

V and J are TRBV6-5 and TRBJ1-1; possible D gene TRBD1, 5 bases. V lost 8 bases to trimming and J lost 9 bases, with 16 bases between them. The CDR3 is 12 amino acids. Germline values: CDR1 MNHEY, CDR2 SVGAGI. The CDR3 sequence: CASGGSLSKAFF. The CDR3, as DNA: TGTGCCAGCGGGGGGTCTTTATCTAAAGCTTTCTTT.

The chain links TRBV5-1 to TRBJ2-6; no clear D gene. This CDR3 is built from 14 residues. Trimming removed 4 bases at V and 1 base at J, with 6 bases between. Germline lookup yields CDR1 SGHRS and CDR2 YFSETQ. This CDR3 reads CASSNPSGANVLTF. CDR3 DNA sequence: TGCGCCAGCAGCAACCCGTCTGGGGCCAACGTCCTGACTTTC.

The chain combines TRBV6-5 with TRBJ1-5; 7 bases agree with TRBD1. The CDR3 runs to 16 residues. Germline V gene data show CDR1 as MNHEY and CDR2 as SVGAGI. Trimming took 4 bases from V and 4 from J; bases not matched to a gene: 10. This chain's CDR3 is CASSCPTGYSNQPQHF. The CDR3, as DNA: TGTGCCAGCAGTTGCCCGACAGGGTACTCGAATCAGCCCCAGCATTTT.

The rearrangement uses TRBV30 and TRBJ2-2; D perhaps matches TRBD1 (6 bases). V lost 4 bases and J 7 bases, leaving 22 bases between the germline ends. The CDR3 has 16 amino acids. CDR1 and CDR2 from the germline V gene are GTSNPN and SVGIG (reference sequence). CDR3 bases: TGTGCCTGGACCGGGACATCCATACTTCGGGGCGGGGAGCTGTTTTTT. The encoded protein is CAWTGTSILRGGELFF.

This clone has a handful of counts. The V and J genes are TRBV25-1 and TRBJ1-1; D remains ambiguous. V was clipped by 1 base and J by 8 bases, with 11 bases between them. The CDR3 length is 13 residues. Germline CDR1 MGHDK, CDR2 SYGVNS. The CDR3 sequence: CASSESGISEAFF. The CDR3 nucleotides are TGTGCCAGCAGTGAATCCGGGATTTCAGAAGCTTTCTTT. Full variable domain (missing parts from reference TRBV25-1 and TRBJ1-1): EADIYQTPRYLVIGTGKKITLECSQTMGHDKMYWYQQDPGMELHLIHYSYGVNSTEKGDLSSESTVSRIRTEHFPLTLESARPSHTSQYLCASSESGISEAFFGQGTRLTVV.

The rearrangement uses TRBV15 and TRBJ2-7; D ambiguous. Germline V gives CDR1 LNHNV, CDR2 YYDKDF (reference sequence). The CDR3 has 14 residues. Trimming shortened V by 4 bases and J by 4 bases, and 14 bases separated the two germline ends. The CDR3: CATSTAVGIYEQYF. The CDR3 nucleotides read TGTGCCACCAGCACCGCGGTCGGTATTTACGAGCAGTACTTC.